Shown below are 32 T cell receptor beta chains from a single sample sequenced in a study of blood T cell repertoires in COVID-19. TCRdb's copy holds only in-frame clones and misses some; the assay was immunoSEQ multiplex PCR. The data contain 200,000 to 250,000 clones, approximately 79% of them singletons. Sample: peripheral blood. The receptor source for this set is a woman aged 40 to 55 with active or convalescent COVID-19.

The rearrangement uses TRBV11-2 and TRBJ1-6, with no clear D. The CDR3 spans 13 residues. From germline, CDR1 is SGHAT and CDR2 FQNNGV. V was pared by 1 base and J by 9 bases, with 7 bases between. The DNA of the CDR3 is TGTGCCAGCAGCTTAGGCCTGGCTTCACCCCTCCACTTT. It encodes CASSLGLASPLHF.

The chain links TRBV23-1 to TRBJ1-3, with 9 positions matching TRBD1. TRBV23-1 is placed among ORFs of uncertain function. This CDR3 region has 18 residues. Losses at the gene ends were 4 bases for V and 1 base for J; bases not matched to a gene: 11. The CDR3 nucleotides read TGCGCCAGCAGTCCCGCGGTTAACGGGACAGGGTCTGGAAACACCATATATTTT. It codes for CASSPAVNGTGSGNTIYF.

The chain couples TRBV4-2 to TRBJ1-2; 7 nucleotides agree with TRBD1. The CDR3 has 14 residues. J lost 3 bases, V lost 5 bases, and 6 bases had no gene match. In germline, CDR1 is LGHNA, CDR2 YNFKEQ. This CDR3 is CASSFRDSHYGYTF. CDR3 sequence (DNA): TGTGCCAGCAGCTTTCGGGACAGCCACTATGGCTACACCTTC.

Here the CDR3 reads CASSQDQRVNTEAFF. The CDR3 DNA reads as TGCGCCAGCAGCCAAGATCAACGCGTTAACACTGAAGCTTTCTTT. The rearrangement joins TRBV4-1 to TRBJ1-1; D gene uncertain. V was cut by 0 bases and J by 2 bases, with 10 bases left in between. The length of the CDR3 is 15 residues. Germline CDR1 is MGHRA and CDR2 is YSYEKL.

V is TRBV20-1 and J is TRBJ1-2, with unresolved D. Trimming removed 3 bases from V and 3 bases from J, with 17 bases in between. Germline assignment: CDR1 DFQATT and CDR2 SNEGSKA (reference sequence). CDR3 length: 15 amino acids. CDR3 nucleotides: TGCAGTGCTAGTCGAGCCACCCTAGCGGACTATGGCTACACCTTC. Translated, it gives CSASRATLADYGYTF.

The chain employs TRBV7-8 and TRBJ2-2; D may be TRBD2 (7 bases). The CDR3 is made up of 17 amino acids. The germline V gene has CDR1 SGHVS and CDR2 FQNEAQ. Trimming shortened V by 5 bases and J by 4 bases, and 20 bases separated the two germline ends. DNA of the CDR3: TGTGCCAGCAGCCCCGGGGGAGGGGGTCGCGTCACCGGGGAGCTGTTTTTT. It encodes CASSPGGGGRVTGELFF.

This clone was picked up one time. The chain carries TRBV7-3 and TRBJ2-1; D is perhaps TRBD1 (6 bases). The CDR3 consists of 13 residues. Germline-derived CDR1 and CDR2 are SGHTA and FQGTGA. V was trimmed by 3 bases and J by 4 bases, leaving 7 bases between them. The CDR3 sequence: CASSFTGYNEQFF. The CDR3 DNA is TGTGCCAGCAGCTTTACAGGGTACAATGAGCAGTTCTTC.

The chain carries TRBV5-1 and TRBJ1-2; TRBD1 matches 9 bases. The CDR3 totals 15 residues. Germline lookup yields CDR1 SGHRS and CDR2 YFSETQ. Trimming took 3 bases from V and 4 from J; bases not matched to a gene: 7. The CDR3 bases are TGCGCCAGCAGCTCCTCCGGGACAGGGAGCTATGGCTACACCTTC. Its protein product is CASSSSGTGSYGYTF. Combining the CDR3 with reference TRBV5-1 and TRBJ1-2 gives the whole variable domain KAGVTQTPRYLIKTRGQQVTLSCSPISGHRSVSWYQQTPGQGLQFLFEYFSETQRNKGNFPGRFSGRQFSNSRSEMNVSTLELGDSALYLCASSSSGTGSYGYTFGSGTRLTVV.

This clone occurred a few times. The V and J genes are TRBV5-5 and TRBJ2-1; D is uncertain. The germline V gene encodes CDR1 SGHKS and CDR2 YYEKEE (reference sequence). The CDR3 has 14 amino acids. Trimming shortened V by 2 bases and J by 7 bases, and 13 bases separated the two germline ends. DNA for the CDR3: TGTGCCAGCAGCTTCTCAGGTAGTTCAAATGAGCAGTTCTTC. The encoded protein is CASSFSGSSNEQFF.

There are a few counts of this clone. The rearrangement joins TRBV30 to TRBJ1-2; D ambiguous. Per germline, CDR1 GTSNPN and CDR2 SVGIG (reference sequence). The CDR3 loop spans 12 amino acids. V shed 5 bases and J shed 5 bases, with 12 bases lying between them. CDR3 sequence reads: CAWLETVYGYTF. The CDR3 bases are TGTGCCTGGCTGGAGACTGTATATGGCTACACCTTC. Full variable domain (rest looked up from reference TRBV30 and TRBJ1-2): SQTIHQWPATLVQPVGSPLSLECTVEGTSNPNLYWYRQAAGRGLQLLFYSVGIGQISSEVPQNLSASRPQDRQFILSSKKLLLSDSGFYLCAWLETVYGYTFGSGTRLTVV.

This clone has only a few counts. The V gene is TRBV28, the J gene TRBJ1-5; TRBD1 agrees at 8 bases. The CDR3 loop spans 16 amino acids. After removal of 5 bases from V and 7 bases from J, the junction contained 13 bases not matched to a gene. Germline lookup yields CDR1 MDHEN and CDR2 SYDVKM. The CDR3, as DNA: TGTGCCAGCAGTCCCGGGACAGGTATAGCGAGGCAGCCCCAGCATTTT. Amino acids: CASSPGTGIARQPQHF.

The chain links TRBV7-9 to TRBJ1-5; 7 nucleotides match TRBD1. The germline gives CDR1 SEHNR, CDR2 FQNEAQ (reference sequence). CDR3 length: 13 residues. The J segment lost 6 bases and the V segment lost 3 bases, leaving 2 bases of the junction unmatched. The CDR3 reads CASSLGTAQPQHF. The CDR3 coding sequence is TGTGCCAGCAGCTTGGGGACAGCTCAGCCCCAGCATTTT.

The chain employs TRBV24-1 and TRBJ2-1, with D perhaps matching TRBD1 (6 bases). Germline lookup yields CDR1 KGHDR and CDR2 SFDVKD. The V and J ends lost 4 bases and 4 bases respectively, with 10 bases between them. This CDR3 has 14 amino acids. The CDR3, as DNA: TGTGCCACCAGTGAGACAGGTATTTACAATGAGCAGTTCTTC. Its translation: CATSETGIYNEQFF.

The chain carries TRBV18 and TRBJ1-1; possibly TRBD1 for D (5 bases). There are 13 residues in the CDR3. Trimming took 8 bases from V and 0 from J, leaving 10 bases between them. CDR1 is KGHSH and CDR2 is LQKENI in the germline V gene. This chain's CDR3 is CASLGGLNTEAFF. The CDR3 DNA is TGTGCCAGCCTCGGGGGGTTGAACACTGAAGCTTTCTTT.

The rearrangement joins TRBV11-1 to TRBJ2-3; the D is unclear. The CDR3 has 13 amino acids. Deletions cut 2 bases from V and 7 bases from J, with 10 bases between. Germline values: CDR1 SGHAT, CDR2 FQDESV (reference sequence). CDR3 region: CASSLNQDNTQYF. For the CDR3, the DNA is TGTGCCAGCAGCTTAAACCAGGATAATACGCAGTATTTT. The full variable domain, in which reference TRBV11-1 and TRBJ2-3 provide the parts outside the CDR3, is EAEVAQSPRYKITEKSQAVAFWCDPISGHATLYWYRQILGQGPELLVQFQDESVVDDSQLPKDRFSAERLKGVDSTLKIQPAELGDSAMYLCASSLNQDNTQYFGPGTRLTVL.

In this sample, this clone turned up a few times. The chain is built from TRBV5-6 and TRBJ2-2; possibly TRBD1 for D (6 bases). The CDR3 covers 13 residues. V gave up 4 bases and J gave up 6 bases, with 10 bases separating them. The V gene's germline CDR1 is SGHDT and CDR2 YYEEEE. The CDR3 loop is CASSREGAGELFF. In DNA, the CDR3 is TGTGCCAGCAGCCGAGAGGGGGCCGGGGAGCTGTTTTTT.

V gene TRBV10-3 combines with J gene TRBJ1-5; TRBD1 matches 7 bases. The CDR3 consists of 14 residues. Germline V lookup: CDR1 ENHRY, CDR2 SYGVKD. V shed 6 bases and J 1 base; nucleotides not matched to a gene: 3. The CDR3, as DNA: TGTGCCATCAGAAGGACAGGCAGCAATCAGCCCCAGCATTTT. Protein sequence: CAIRRTGSNQPQHF.

This rearrangement joins TRBV19 to TRBJ2-3, with a tentative D call TRBD2 (5 bases). Per germline, CDR1 LNHDA and CDR2 SQIVND (reference sequence). Trimming removed 5 bases at V and 0 bases at J, with 12 bases between. The CDR3 sequence is 15 residues long. This chain's CDR3 is CASSAGIASTDTQYF. The CDR3 bases are TGTGCCAGTAGTGCCGGGATAGCTAGCACAGATACGCAGTATTTT. The complete variable domain, with remaining parts taken from reference TRBV19 and TRBJ2-3, reads DGGITQSPKYLFRKEGQNVTLSCEQNLNHDAMYWYRQDPGQGLRLIYYSQIVNDFQKGDIAEGYSVSREKKESFPLTVTSAQKNPTAFYLCASSAGIASTDTQYFGPGTRLTVL.

V is TRBV2 and J is TRBJ2-2; 11 nucleotides line up with TRBD2. The germline gives CDR1 SNHLY, CDR2 FYNNEI. V trimming: 3 bases; J trimming: 8 bases; junction bases outside the gene matches: 8. This CDR3 comprises 16 residues. The CDR3 reads CASSDWLAGGPGELFF. The CDR3 DNA reads TGTGCCAGCAGTGACTGGCTAGCGGGGGGCCCGGGGGAGCTGTTTTTT.

This chain links TRBV6-5 with TRBJ2-7; 12 bases are shared with TRBD2. The CDR3 is 14 residues long. The V and J ends lost 7 bases and 6 bases, in that order; junction bases with no gene match: 7. CDR1 is MNHEY, CDR2 SVGAGI, per germline. Here the CDR3 reads CASTPPSGGGEQYF. CDR3 DNA: TGTGCCAGCACCCCCCCTAGCGGGGGGGGCGAGCAGTACTTC.

The sample holds one count of this clone. V and J are TRBV3-1 (or the pseudogene TRBV3-2) and TRBJ2-3; tentative D call: TRBD1 (5 bases). Trimming cost V 0 bases and J 2 bases, with 12 bases left between them. The CDR3 contains 16 residues. CDR1 is LGHDT and CDR2 is YNNKEL in the germline V gene (reference sequence). The CDR3 loop reads CASSQEAGFYTDTQYF. Written as DNA, the CDR3 is TGTGCCAGCAGCCAAGAGGCAGGGTTTTACACAGATACGCAGTATTTT.

This clone was observed a single time. The chain employs TRBV7-9 and TRBJ2-1; D possibly corresponds to TRBD2 (6 bases). The CDR3 extends over 15 amino acids. Germline values: CDR1 SEHNR, CDR2 FQNEAQ (reference sequence). V was cut by 1 base and J by 2 bases, with 9 bases left in between. The CDR3 sequence: CASSLVAGTYNEQFF. The CDR3 DNA reads TGTGCCAGCAGCTTAGTGGCGGGGACCTACAATGAGCAGTTCTTC.

This clone has only a few counts. The rearrangement uses TRBV29-1 and TRBJ2-7; the D gene is possibly TRBD1 (6 bases). From germline, CDR1 is SQVTM and CDR2 ANQGSEA. Trimming took off 8 bases at V and 4 bases at J, with 18 bases between the two ends. CDR3 size: 13 residues. The CDR3 DNA reads as TGCAGCCTCCCGCCGGGACAACCTTACGAGCAGTACGTC. It encodes CSLPPGQPYEQYV.

The J gene is TRBJ1-3, the V gene TRBV9; perhaps TRBD1 as D (6 bases). Germline V lookup: CDR1 SGDLS, CDR2 YYNGEE. The length of the CDR3 is 15 residues. V was pared by 0 bases and J by 6 bases, with 13 bases between. The DNA of the CDR3 is TGTGCCAGCAGCGTAGGTGGGGGCTCGGTAAACACCATATATTTT. Amino acids: CASSVGGGSVNTIYF.

The rearrangement uses TRBV19 and TRBJ2-7; D is unclear. V gave up 1 base and J gave up 1 base, with 5 bases separating them. The germline V gene encodes CDR1 LNHDA and CDR2 SQIVND (reference sequence). CDR3 length equals 13 residues. This CDR3 reads CASSIARSYEQYF. CDR3 bases: TGTGCCAGTAGTATAGCTAGATCCTACGAGCAGTACTTC. Variable domain in full (rest from reference TRBV19 and TRBJ2-7): DGGITQSPKYLFRKEGQNVTLSCEQNLNHDAMYWYRQDPGQGLRLIYYSQIVNDFQKGDIAEGYSVSREKKESFPLTVTSAQKNPTAFYLCASSIARSYEQYFGPGTRLTVT.

This rearrangement joins TRBV6-4 to TRBJ2-3, with 13 bases matching TRBD2. This CDR3 contains 18 residues. In germline, CDR1 is MRHNA, CDR2 SNTAGT. V shed 7 bases, J shed 1 base, and the junction held 11 bases outside the gene matches. CDR3 DNA sequence: TGTGCCAGCATTTTCTGGACTAGCGGGGGCCCCGGCACAGATACGCAGTATTTT. Its protein is CASIFWTSGGPGTDTQYF.

This rearrangement joins TRBV4-2 to TRBJ2-5, with 12 bases aligning to TRBD2. This CDR3 is 15 amino acids long. CDR1 is LGHNA, CDR2 YNFKEQ, per germline. The J segment lost 4 bases and the V segment lost 1 base, leaving 1 base of the junction unmatched. CDR3 bases: TGTGCCAGCAGCCAAGTGACTAGCGGGGGAGAGACCCAGTACTTC. Its protein product is CASSQVTSGGETQYF.

The genes are TRBV5-1 and TRBJ2-7; D call uncertain. The CDR3 has 12 residues. Germline V gene data show CDR1 as SGHRS and CDR2 as YFSETQ. V dropped 3 bases and J dropped 2 bases, with 6 bases sitting between them. CDR3 coding DNA: TGCGCCAGCAGCTCGACAACCTACGAGCAGTACTTC. Encoded protein: CASSSTTYEQYF. Using reference TRBV5-1 and TRBJ2-7 for the parts outside the CDR3, the full variable domain is KAGVTQTPRYLIKTRGQQVTLSCSPISGHRSVSWYQQTPGQGLQFLFEYFSETQRNKGNFPGRFSGRQFSNSRSEMNVSTLELGDSALYLCASSSTTYEQYFGPGTRLTVT.

The chain uses TRBV28 and TRBJ2-5; 13 nucleotides align to TRBD2. The germline CDR1 and CDR2 sequences are MDHEN and SYDVKM. CDR3 length: 15 amino acids. V lost 8 bases and J lost 3; bases outside the gene matches: 6. Here the CDR3 reads CASRTSGGGEETQYF. DNA for the CDR3: TGTGCCAGCCGGACTAGCGGGGGAGGTGAAGAGACCCAGTACTTC.

A single count supports this clone. The rearrangement joins TRBV5-1 to TRBJ2-5; D is uncertain. The V end was cut by 4 bases, the J end by 0 bases, with 13 bases between. Germline lookup yields CDR1 SGHRS and CDR2 YFSETQ. This CDR3 has 15 amino acids. CDR3 sequence: CASSQTSANQETQYF. Here the CDR3 DNA reads TGCGCCAGCAGCCAGACTTCAGCGAACCAAGAGACCCAGTACTTC. Based on the CDR3 plus reference TRBV5-1 and TRBJ2-5, the full variable domain is KAGVTQTPRYLIKTRGQQVTLSCSPISGHRSVSWYQQTPGQGLQFLFEYFSETQRNKGNFPGRFSGRQFSNSRSEMNVSTLELGDSALYLCASSQTSANQETQYFGPGTRLLVL.

The genes are TRBV18 and TRBJ1-1; no definite D call. The CDR3 sequence is 16 residues long. The germline V gene encodes CDR1 KGHSH and CDR2 LQKENI. Trimming left V 6 bases short and J 6 bases short, with 23 bases between. CDR3 nucleotides: TGTGCCAGCTCGCCGACATCTGGCTTGGCCCCCTCTGAAGCTTTCTTT. This sequence encodes CASSPTSGLAPSEAFF.

CDR3 sequence (DNA): TGTGCCAGCAGCCCGGGGACTTGGGGGGGCTACACCTTC. Protein: CASSPGTWGGYTF. This chain uses TRBV7-9 with TRBJ1-2; maybe TRBD1 (5 bases). The CDR3 is 13 amino acids. V lost 5 bases to trimming and J lost 8 bases, with 15 bases between them. The germline V gene has CDR1 SEHNR and CDR2 FQNEAQ (reference sequence).